This TCR beta chain was profiled in a study of CD8+ T cells in alopecia areata. Points from the study as a whole: Possibly as an HLA-related effect, TCR sharing across patients appeared less clear than in mice.

The authors sorted CD4+ and CD8+ T cells from PBMCs. With respect to this clone: No antigen is known for it. Relative to the germline gene, one junction end is altered; a read error may explain this.

The CDR3 runs 15 residues. Germline lookup yields CDR1 MNHEY and CDR2 SMNVEV (reference sequence). Sequencing used cDNA as its template, made by extracting RNA and reverse transcribing it. The data were produced by immunoSEQ multiplex PCR, yet TCRdb's version contains in-frame clones alone and is incomplete. Of about 130,000 clones listed, 45% to 50% were seen once; the top ten hold 15% to 20%. The chain couples TRBV27 to TRBJ1-2; 7 nucleotides agree with TRBD1. This TCR derives from a human donor with alopecia areata. The input for sequencing was CD8+ T cells sorted from blood, taken at week 0. The CDR3 region is CVSSLSAGTAYGYTF. The CDR3 nucleotides are TGTGTCAGCAGTTTATCGGCTGGGACAGCCTATGGCTACACCTTC.